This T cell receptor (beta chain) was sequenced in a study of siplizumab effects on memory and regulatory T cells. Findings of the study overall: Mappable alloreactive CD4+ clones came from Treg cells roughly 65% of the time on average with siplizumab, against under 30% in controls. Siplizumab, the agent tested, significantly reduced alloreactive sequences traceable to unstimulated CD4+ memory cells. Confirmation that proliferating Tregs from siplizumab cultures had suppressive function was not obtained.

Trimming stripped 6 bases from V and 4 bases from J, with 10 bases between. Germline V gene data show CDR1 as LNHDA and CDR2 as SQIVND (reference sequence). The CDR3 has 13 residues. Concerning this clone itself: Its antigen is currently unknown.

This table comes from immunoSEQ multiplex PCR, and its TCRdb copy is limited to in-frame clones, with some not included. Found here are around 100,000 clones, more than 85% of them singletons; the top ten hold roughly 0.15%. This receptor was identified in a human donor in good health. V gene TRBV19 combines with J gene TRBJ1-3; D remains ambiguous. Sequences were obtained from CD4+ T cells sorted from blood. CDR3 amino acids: CASRPPGGNTIYF. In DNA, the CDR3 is TGTGCCAGTAGGCCGCCGGGGGGAAACACCATATATTTT. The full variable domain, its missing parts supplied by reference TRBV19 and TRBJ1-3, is DGGITQSPKYLFRKEGQNVTLSCEQNLNHDAMYWYRQDPGQGLRLIYYSQIVNDFQKGDIAEGYSVSREKKESFPLTVTSAQKNPTAFYLCASRPPGGNTIYFGEGSWLTVV.